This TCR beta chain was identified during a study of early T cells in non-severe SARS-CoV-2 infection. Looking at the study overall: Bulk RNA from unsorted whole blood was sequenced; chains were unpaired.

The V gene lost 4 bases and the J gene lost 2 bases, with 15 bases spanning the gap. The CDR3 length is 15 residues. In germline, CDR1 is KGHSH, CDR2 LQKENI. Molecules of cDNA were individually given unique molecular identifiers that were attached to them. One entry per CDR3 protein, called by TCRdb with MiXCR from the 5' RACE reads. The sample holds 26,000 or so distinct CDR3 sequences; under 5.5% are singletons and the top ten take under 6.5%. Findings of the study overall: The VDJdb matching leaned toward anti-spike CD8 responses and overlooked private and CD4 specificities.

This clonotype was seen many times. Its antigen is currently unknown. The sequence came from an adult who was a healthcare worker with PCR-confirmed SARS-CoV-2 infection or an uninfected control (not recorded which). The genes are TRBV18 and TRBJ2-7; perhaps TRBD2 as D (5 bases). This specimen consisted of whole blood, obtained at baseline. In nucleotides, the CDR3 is TGTGCCAGCTCACTCCAGGACTCCCTCCCCTACGAGCAGTACTTC. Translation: CASSLQDSLPYEQYF.